These T cell receptor beta chains were read from a single sample in a study of neoadjuvant anti-PD-1 for oral cavity cancer. Assay: immunoSEQ multiplex PCR; the TCRdb copy retains only in-frame clones and omits some. Of roughly 10,000 clones in the sample, 55% to 75% were seen once. The material was PBMCs, obtained after nivolumab (anti-PD-1) treatment. Receptors originate from a person aged 40-85 years with oral cavity squamous cell carcinoma. Each CDR3 is given with its conserved first and last residue. The D gene is left open where the match is weak. Rows may omit the clone size; those that give it use once, few, many or a size class.

D: NA; length: 10; J: TRBJ1-1; size: NA; V: TRBV19; DNA: TGTGCCAGTGGGCCAGGCGAAGCTTTCTTT; CDR3: CASGPGEAFF
D: NA; length: 15; J: TRBJ1-3; size: NA; V: TRBV7-8; DNA: TGTGCCAGCAGCTTCCTCCGCGGGGGAGGAAACACCATATATTTT; CDR3: CASSFLRGGGNTIYF
D: TRBD2; length: 14; J: TRBJ2-5; size: NA; V: TRBV7-2; DNA: TGTGCCAGCAGCCCCGGGACTAGCGGGAGGAACCAGTACTTC; CDR3: CASSPGTSGRNQYF
D: NA; length: 13; J: TRBJ2-1; size: NA; V: TRBV30; DNA: TGTGCCTGGAGTGTACGGATGAACTACGAGCAGTTCTTC; CDR3: CAWSVRMNYEQFF
D: NA; length: 16; J: TRBJ2-1; size: once; V: TRBV5-1; DNA: TGCGCCAGCAGCCTACTAGCCTCGAGCTCCTACAATGAGCAGTTCTTC; CDR3: CASSLLASSSYNEQFF
D: NA; length: 14; J: TRBJ1-5; size: NA; V: TRBV6-1; DNA: TGTGCCAGCGGGGGGGTTTCCAACAATCAGCCCCAGCATTTT; CDR3: CASGGVSNNQPQHF
D: NA; length: 14; J: TRBJ1-1; size: few; V: TRBV11-2; DNA: TGTGCCAGCAGCTTCGCACCGATGAACACTGAAGCTTTCTTT; CDR3: CASSFAPMNTEAFF
D: NA; length: 14; J: TRBJ1-1; size: NA; V: TRBV15; DNA: TGTGCCACCAGCAGGTGGGGCGGGAACACTGAAGCTTTCTTT; CDR3: CATSRWGGNTEAFF
D: TRBD2; length: 17; J: TRBJ2-7; size: NA; V: TRBV29-1; DNA: TGCAGCGTTGAAGATGGGGGAGTGGGACTAGCGGGAAACGAGCAGTACTTC; CDR3: CSVEDGGVGLAGNEQYF
D: TRBD1; length: 13; J: TRBJ1-2; size: few; V: TRBV7-9; DNA: TGTGCCAGCGACCCAGGGGGAGGAAGGCGCTACACCTTC; CDR3: CASDPGGGRRYTF
D: NA; length: 13; J: TRBJ2-2; size: few; V: TRBV6-5; DNA: TGTGCCAGCTCATGGGGGAACACCGGGGAGCTGTTTTTT; CDR3: CASSWGNTGELFF
D: NA; length: 15; J: TRBJ2-7; size: NA; V: TRBV4-1; DNA: TGCGCCAGCAGCCAAGAAGTCGGACGGGTCTACGAGCAGTACTTC; CDR3: CASSQEVGRVYEQYF
D: TRBD2; length: 15; J: TRBJ2-1; size: NA; V: TRBV11-2; DNA: TGTGCCAGCAGCCCTGGACTAGCGGGAGGGAATGAGCAGTTCTTC; CDR3: CASSPGLAGGNEQFF
D: NA; length: 15; J: TRBJ1-6; size: NA; V: TRBV5-1; DNA: TGCGCCAGCAGCTTGGAGGCGGACTATAATTCACCCCTCCACTTT; CDR3: CASSLEADYNSPLHF
D: NA; length: 12; J: TRBJ1-6; size: few; V: TRBV30; DNA: TGTGCCTGGAGTGTACTCGGGGAACCCCTCCACTTT; CDR3: CAWSVLGEPLHF
D: NA; length: 15; J: TRBJ1-2; size: NA; V: TRBV28; DNA: TGTGCCAGCATCGGATCCTTAAGGGCCGGCTATGGCTACACCTTC; CDR3: CASIGSLRAGYGYTF
D: NA; length: 14; J: TRBJ1-1; size: NA; V: TRBV7-9; DNA: TGTGCCAGCAGCTTAGCGCCAGTTGACACTGAAGCTTTCTTT; CDR3: CASSLAPVDTEAFF
D: NA; length: 15; J: TRBJ2-5; size: NA; V: TRBV7-9; DNA: TGTGCCAGCAGCTTAGGTCTGAGGGAGTGGGAGACCCAGTACTTC; CDR3: CASSLGLREWETQYF
D: NA; length: 13; J: TRBJ1-1; size: NA; V: TRBV6-6; DNA: TGTGCCAGCGGAGGTGGGACGTACACTGAAGCTTTCTTT; CDR3: CASGGGTYTEAFF
D: TRBD1; length: 16; J: TRBJ1-2; size: NA; V: TRBV5-5; DNA: TGTGCCAGCAGCTTAAACGACAGGGTTCGGGAATATGGCTACACCTTC; CDR3: CASSLNDRVREYGYTF
D: NA; length: 14; J: TRBJ1-2; size: medium-sized; V: TRBV2; DNA: TGTGCCAGCAGAAGGGGCGGACTAAACTATGGCTACACCTTC; CDR3: CASRRGGLNYGYTF
D: NA; length: 12; J: TRBJ1-6; size: NA; V: TRBV19; DNA: TGTGCCAGTAGTCCCCGAGGTTCACCCCTCCACTTT; CDR3: CASSPRGSPLHF
D: NA; length: 15; J: TRBJ1-3; size: NA; V: TRBV4-2; DNA: TGTGCCAGCAGCCAAGCGGGGGACTCTGGAAACACCATATATTTT; CDR3: CASSQAGDSGNTIYF
D: TRBD1; length: 13; J: TRBJ2-7; size: once; V: TRBV19; DNA: TGTGCCAGTAGTTCGACAGGGGGCTACGAGCAGTACTTC; CDR3: CASSSTGGYEQYF
D: NA; length: 14; J: TRBJ2-3; size: NA; V: TRBV29-1; DNA: TGCAGCGTTGACTTCGGGAGCGGCACAGATACGCAGTATTTT; CDR3: CSVDFGSGTDTQYF
D: TRBD1; length: 16; J: TRBJ1-2; size: NA; V: TRBV7-9; DNA: TGTGCCAGCAGCCCGACGGGCGACAGGGGGAACTATGGCTACACCTTC; CDR3: CASSPTGDRGNYGYTF
D: NA; length: 15; J: TRBJ1-1; size: NA; V: TRBV14; DNA: TGTGCCAGCAGCCAAACCGGGGAACCCTACACTGAAGCTTTCTTT; CDR3: CASSQTGEPYTEAFF
D: NA; length: 14; J: TRBJ2-2; size: NA; V: TRBV6-1; DNA: TGTGCCAGCAAACCCCGCAGGAACACCGGGGAGCTGTTTTTT; CDR3: CASKPRRNTGELFF
D: TRBD2; length: 18; J: TRBJ2-7; size: NA; V: TRBV9; DNA: TGTGCCAGCAGCGTAGGTGGGAGGGCCCAAACTCAAAGGGGTGAGCAGTACTTC; CDR3: CASSVGGRAQTQRGEQYF
D: NA; length: 15; J: TRBJ2-6; size: NA; V: TRBV7-2; DNA: TGTGCCAGCAGCCTTGGAGGCTCTGGGGCCAACGTCCTGACTTTC; CDR3: CASSLGGSGANVLTF
D: TRBD1; length: 16; J: TRBJ1-1; size: NA; V: TRBV19; DNA: TGTGCCAGTAATTTAAAAGGGGGCTTGGGTGACACTGAAGCTTTCTTT; CDR3: CASNLKGGLGDTEAFF
D: NA; length: 14; J: TRBJ2-1; size: NA; V: TRBV7-9; DNA: TGTGCCAGCAGCTTAGTACAGGAGGGACTCCGACAGTTCTTC; CDR3: CASSLVQEGLRQFF
D: TRBD2; length: 17; J: TRBJ2-2; size: NA; V: TRBV5-6; DNA: TGTGCCAGCAGCTACATCTGGACTAGCGGGGGATCCGGGGAGCTGTTTTTT; CDR3: CASSYIWTSGGSGELFF
D: NA; length: 14; J: TRBJ1-3; size: NA; V: TRBV18; DNA: TGTGCCAGCTCACCACAGAGAGGGAGAAACACCATATATTTT; CDR3: CASSPQRGRNTIYF
D: NA; length: 13; J: TRBJ2-7; size: NA; V: TRBV5-1; DNA: TGCGCCAGCAGAAGGAGCGAGTCCTACGAGCAGTACTTC; CDR3: CASRRSESYEQYF
D: NA; length: 18; J: TRBJ1-6; size: few; V: TRBV10-1; DNA: TGCGCCAGCAGTGAGTCGATTGATCAGGGCGCCTTGGTTTCACCCCTCCACTTT; CDR3: CASSESIDQGALVSPLHF
D: NA; length: 17; J: TRBJ2-5; size: NA; V: TRBV7-9; DNA: TGTGCCAGCAGCTCCCCCACGGGGAGGCAGCTAGGGGGGACCCAGTACTTC; CDR3: CASSSPTGRQLGGTQYF
D: NA; length: 14; J: TRBJ1-1; size: NA; V: TRBV15; DNA: TGTGCCACCAGCAGAGATCTGAGGGGCGCTGAAGCTTTCTTT; CDR3: CATSRDLRGAEAFF
D: NA; length: 16; J: TRBJ2-7; size: NA; V: TRBV7-8; DNA: TGTGCCAGCAGCCCTAGCCTAGCGAGGAGCTCCTACGAGCAGTACTTC; CDR3: CASSPSLARSSYEQYF
D: NA; length: 13; J: TRBJ1-1; size: NA; V: TRBV5-1; DNA: TGCGCCACCAAGCCGGGATTGAACACTGAAGCTTTCTTT; CDR3: CATKPGLNTEAFF
D: TRBD1; length: 15; J: TRBJ2-1; size: medium-sized; V: TRBV2; DNA: TGTGCCAGCAAATTCGTCCCGGGACAGGGTAATGAGCAGTTCTTC; CDR3: CASKFVPGQGNEQFF
D: NA; length: 14; J: TRBJ2-5; size: NA; V: TRBV6-1; DNA: TGTGCCAGCAGTGAGCTTGGGCAGAAAGAGACCCAGTACTTC; CDR3: CASSELGQKETQYF
D: TRBD1; length: 16; J: TRBJ1-1; size: few; V: TRBV7-3; DNA: TGTGCCAGCAGCTTAACCCGGGACAGGGGGGACACTGAAGCTTTCTTT; CDR3: CASSLTRDRGDTEAFF
D: TRBD1; length: 14; J: TRBJ1-4; size: NA; V: TRBV19; DNA: TGTGCCAGTAAACCGGGACAGGCCTATGAAAAACTGTTTTTT; CDR3: CASKPGQAYEKLFF
D: NA; length: 14; J: TRBJ2-5; size: NA; V: TRBV7-7; DNA: TGTGCCAGCAGCTTATACCGGGCCGGGGGGACCCAGTACTTC; CDR3: CASSLYRAGGTQYF
D: NA; length: 12; J: TRBJ1-1; size: few; V: TRBV15; DNA: TGTGCCACCAGCATAAGGAACACTGAAGCTTTCTTT; CDR3: CATSIRNTEAFF
D: NA; length: 19; J: TRBJ1-2; size: NA; V: TRBV14; DNA: TGTGCCAGCAGCCAAGAAAGCCGGGGTTTAATTGCGGGGGCATATGGCTACACCTTC; CDR3: CASSQESRGLIAGAYGYTF
D: TRBD2; length: 16; J: TRBJ2-7; size: NA; V: TRBV25-1; DNA: TGTGCCAGCAGTGGGCCGGGACTAGGTAGTACCTACGAGCAGTACTTC; CDR3: CASSGPGLGSTYEQYF
D: NA; length: 14; J: TRBJ2-5; size: NA; V: TRBV5-6; DNA: TGTGCCAGCAGCTCGAGGAAGGGCCAAGAGACCCAGTACTTC; CDR3: CASSSRKGQETQYF
D: NA; length: 12; J: TRBJ2-5; size: few; V: TRBV11-2; DNA: TGTGCCAGCAGATGGACCGGGGAGACCCAGTACTTC; CDR3: CASRWTGETQYF
D: TRBD2; length: 17; J: TRBJ2-3; size: NA; V: TRBV2; DNA: TGTGCCAGCGTGGGAAGGACTAGCGGGGGCCCCACAGATACGCAGTATTTT; CDR3: CASVGRTSGGPTDTQYF
D: NA; length: 14; J: TRBJ2-1; size: NA; V: TRBV6-4; DNA: TGTGCTACACCTCAGGCAGGGGCGGACTATGAGCAGTTCTTC; CDR3: CATPQAGADYEQFF
D: NA; length: 14; J: TRBJ1-1; size: NA; V: TRBV4-1; DNA: TGCGCCAGCAGCCAGGCCCAGGGGTTCACTGAAGCTTTCTTT; CDR3: CASSQAQGFTEAFF
D: NA; length: 18; J: TRBJ1-4; size: few; V: TRBV4-1; DNA: TGCGCCAGCAGCCAGGCGAATCTCGGACTTGCAACTAATGAAAAACTGTTTTTT; CDR3: CASSQANLGLATNEKLFF